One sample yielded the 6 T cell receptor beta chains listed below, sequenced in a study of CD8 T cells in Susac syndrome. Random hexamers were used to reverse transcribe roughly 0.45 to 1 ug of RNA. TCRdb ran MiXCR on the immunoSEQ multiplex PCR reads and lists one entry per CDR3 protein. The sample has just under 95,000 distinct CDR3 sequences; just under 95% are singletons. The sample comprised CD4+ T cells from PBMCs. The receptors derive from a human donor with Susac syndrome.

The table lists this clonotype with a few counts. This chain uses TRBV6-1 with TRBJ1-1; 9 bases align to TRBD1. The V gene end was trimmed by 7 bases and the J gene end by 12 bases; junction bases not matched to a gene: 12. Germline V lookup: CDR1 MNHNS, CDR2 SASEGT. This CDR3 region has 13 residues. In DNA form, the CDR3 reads TGTGCCAGCACCGAACTCCAACAGGGGGCTACTTTCTTT. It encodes CASTELQQGATFF.

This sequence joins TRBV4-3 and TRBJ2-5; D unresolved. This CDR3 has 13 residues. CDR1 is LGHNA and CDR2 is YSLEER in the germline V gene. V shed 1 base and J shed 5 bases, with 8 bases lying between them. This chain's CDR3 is CASSQALRETQYF. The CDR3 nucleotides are TGCGCCAGCAGCCAAGCCCTAAGGGAGACCCAGTACTTC.

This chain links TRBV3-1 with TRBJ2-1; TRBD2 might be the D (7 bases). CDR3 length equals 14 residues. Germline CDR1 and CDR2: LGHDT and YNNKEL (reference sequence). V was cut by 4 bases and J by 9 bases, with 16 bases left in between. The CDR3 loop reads CASSPVGGAGEQFF. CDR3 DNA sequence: TGTGCCAGCAGCCCTGTTGGGGGGGCGGGTGAGCAGTTCTTC.

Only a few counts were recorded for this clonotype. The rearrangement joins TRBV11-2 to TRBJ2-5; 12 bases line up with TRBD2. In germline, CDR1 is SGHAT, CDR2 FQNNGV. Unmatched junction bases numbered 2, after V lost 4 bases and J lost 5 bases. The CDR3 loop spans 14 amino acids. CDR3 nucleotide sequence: TGTGCCAGCAGCTCGGGACTAGCGGGTGAGACCCAGTACTTC. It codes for CASSSGLAGETQYF.

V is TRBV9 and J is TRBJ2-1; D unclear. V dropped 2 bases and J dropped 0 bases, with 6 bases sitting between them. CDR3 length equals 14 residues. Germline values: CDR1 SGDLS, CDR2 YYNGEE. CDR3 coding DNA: TGTGCCAGCAGCGTGGGTAGCTCCTACAATGAGCAGTTCTTC. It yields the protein CASSVGSSYNEQFF.

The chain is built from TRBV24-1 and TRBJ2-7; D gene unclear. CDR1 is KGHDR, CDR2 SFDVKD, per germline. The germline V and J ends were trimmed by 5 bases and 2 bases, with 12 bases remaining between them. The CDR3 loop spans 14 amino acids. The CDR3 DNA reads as TGTGCCACCAGTGGTCGCGGAGCTACCTACGAGCAGTACTTC. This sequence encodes CATSGRGATYEQYF.